This TCR beta chain was observed in a study of coeliac disease. At the level of the study: Disease groups: newly diagnosed active, refractory type I, gluten-free-diet controlled. Without high-resolution HLA typing, biased TRBV7-2 usage was queried.

Regarding the study as a whole: The authors judged this method unsuitable for unbiased gliadin-specific T cell detection. Largely private TRB repertoires meant most sequences were sample-unique.

On this clone: The antigen is undetermined.

The table came from immunoSEQ multiplex PCR; TCRdb's copy has only in-frame clones and leaves some out. The sample lists 4,500 to 5,500 clones, around three quarters occurring once. Unmatched junction bases numbered 5, after V lost 0 bases and J lost 5 bases. Germline V CDR1 and CDR2: LGHNA, YNFKEQ. CDR3 size: 17 residues. This rearrangement joins TRBV4-2 to TRBJ2-2; 11 bases are shared with TRBD2. Material: lymphocytes from the gut lamina propria. This clonotype was obtained from a man aged 18 to 29 with celiac disease on a gluten-free diet. The CDR3 sequence: CASSQETSGTLTGELFF. Here the CDR3 DNA reads TGTGCCAGCAGCCAAGAGACTAGCGGGACCCTAACCGGGGAGCTGTTTTTT.